This T cell receptor (beta chain) was obtained from a study of T cell responses to AZD1222 COVID-19 vaccine. This clone has more than one count but fewer than ten. Its specificity is not known. Some second doses came at about 4 weeks and others at about 12 weeks; these were pooled. The study, taken as a whole, reports: Possibly, clonal diversity was underestimated; donors were largely white British and included more females. Epitopes outside B.1.351 and B.1.1.7 mutated regions reportedly drew nearly half of spike TCRs. Spike-spanning, vaccine-associated CD4 TCRs were dominant at 160-218 and 743-854.

Method: immunoSEQ multiplex PCR; TCRdb's copy keeps in-frame clones and lacks some. Among 95,000 to 100,000 clones listed, around 87% were seen once. With V trimmed by 6 bases and J by 3 bases, 9 bases remained unmatched. CDR1 is MNHEY and CDR2 is SMNVEV in the germline V gene (reference sequence). The CDR3 contains 16 residues. The chain carries TRBV27 and TRBJ1-5; the match to TRBD1 covers 9 bases. This clonotype was obtained from an adult who received the AZD1222 COVID-19 vaccine. The material was peripheral blood, obtained 28 days after the second AZD1222 dose. In DNA, the CDR3 is TGTGCCAGCAGAGTTTCCGGGACAGGGAACAATCAGCCCCAGCATTTT. Its translation: CASRVSGTGNNQPQHF.